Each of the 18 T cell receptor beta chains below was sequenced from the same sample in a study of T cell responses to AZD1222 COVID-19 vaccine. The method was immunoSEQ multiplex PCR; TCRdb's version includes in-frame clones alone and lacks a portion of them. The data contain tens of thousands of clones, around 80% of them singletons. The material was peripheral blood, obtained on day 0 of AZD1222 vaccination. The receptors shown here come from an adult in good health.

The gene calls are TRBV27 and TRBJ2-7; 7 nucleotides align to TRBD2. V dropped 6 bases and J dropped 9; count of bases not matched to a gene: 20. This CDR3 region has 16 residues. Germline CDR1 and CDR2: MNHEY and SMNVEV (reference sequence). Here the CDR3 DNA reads TGTGCCAGCAGCCTCCTCGGCTCCCGGATAGGGGAGGGGCAGTACTTC. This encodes CASSLLGSRIGEGQYF.

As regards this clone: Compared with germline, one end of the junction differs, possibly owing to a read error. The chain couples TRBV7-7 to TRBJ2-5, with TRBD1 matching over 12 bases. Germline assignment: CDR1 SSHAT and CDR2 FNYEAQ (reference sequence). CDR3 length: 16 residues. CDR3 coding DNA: TGTGCTAGCAGCTTCGGGACAGGGGGCGGCGGGGAGACCCAGTACTTC. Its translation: CASSFGTGGGGETQYF.

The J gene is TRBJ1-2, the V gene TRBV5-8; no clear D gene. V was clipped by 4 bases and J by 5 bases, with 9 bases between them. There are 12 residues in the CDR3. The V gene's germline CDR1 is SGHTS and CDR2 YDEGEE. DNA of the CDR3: TGTGCCAGCAGCCCGGAGATTTATGGCTACACCTTC. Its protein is CASSPEIYGYTF.

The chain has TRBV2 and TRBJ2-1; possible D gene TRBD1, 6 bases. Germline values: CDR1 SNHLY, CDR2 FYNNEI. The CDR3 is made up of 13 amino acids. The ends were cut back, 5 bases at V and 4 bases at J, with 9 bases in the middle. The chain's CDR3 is CASSSTGYNEQFF. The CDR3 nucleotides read TGTGCCAGCAGTTCAACAGGGTACAATGAGCAGTTCTTC.

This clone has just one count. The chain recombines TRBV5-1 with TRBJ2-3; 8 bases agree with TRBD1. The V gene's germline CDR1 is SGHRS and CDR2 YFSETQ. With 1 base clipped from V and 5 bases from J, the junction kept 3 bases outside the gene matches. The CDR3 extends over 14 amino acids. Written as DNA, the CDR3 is TGCGCCAGCAGCTTGACAGGGGGAAGAGATACGCAGTATTTT. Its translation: CASSLTGGRDTQYF.

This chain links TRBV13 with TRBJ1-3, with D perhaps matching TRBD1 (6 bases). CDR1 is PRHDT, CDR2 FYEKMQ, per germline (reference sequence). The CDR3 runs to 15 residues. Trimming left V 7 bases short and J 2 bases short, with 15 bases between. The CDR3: CASNAGGVPGNTIYF. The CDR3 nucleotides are TGTGCCAGCAACGCCGGGGGCGTCCCTGGAAACACCATATATTTT.

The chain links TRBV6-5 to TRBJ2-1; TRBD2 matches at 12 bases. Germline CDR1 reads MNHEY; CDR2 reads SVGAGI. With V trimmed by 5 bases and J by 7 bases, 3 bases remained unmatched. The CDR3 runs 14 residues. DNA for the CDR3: TGTGCCAGCAGTCTAGCGGGGGGGCTGAATGAGCAGTTCTTC. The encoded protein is CASSLAGGLNEQFF.

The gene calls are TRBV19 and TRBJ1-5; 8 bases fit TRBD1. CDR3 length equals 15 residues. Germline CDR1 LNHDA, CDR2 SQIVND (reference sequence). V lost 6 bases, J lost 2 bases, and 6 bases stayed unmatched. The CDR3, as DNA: TGTGCCAGTAGGGCCGACAGGGGAGGCAATCAGCCCCAGCATTTT. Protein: CASRADRGGNQPQHF.

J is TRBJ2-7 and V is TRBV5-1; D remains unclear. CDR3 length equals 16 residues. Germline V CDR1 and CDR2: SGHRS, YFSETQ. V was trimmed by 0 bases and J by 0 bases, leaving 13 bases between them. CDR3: CASSLVGYGSSYEQYF. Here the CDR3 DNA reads TGCGCCAGCAGCTTGGTGGGGTACGGCAGCTCCTACGAGCAGTACTTC. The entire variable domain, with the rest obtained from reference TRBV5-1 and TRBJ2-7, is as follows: KAGVTQTPRYLIKTRGQQVTLSCSPISGHRSVSWYQQTPGQGLQFLFEYFSETQRNKGNFPGRFSGRQFSNSRSEMNVSTLELGDSALYLCASSLVGYGSSYEQYFGPGTRLTVT.

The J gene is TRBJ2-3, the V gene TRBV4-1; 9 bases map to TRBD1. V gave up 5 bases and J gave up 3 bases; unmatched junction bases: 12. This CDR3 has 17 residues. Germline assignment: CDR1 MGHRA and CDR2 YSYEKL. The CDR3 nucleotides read TGCGCCAGCAGCTTTACAGGGGGCTCAGGAAGAACAGATACGCAGTATTTT. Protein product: CASSFTGGSGRTDTQYF.

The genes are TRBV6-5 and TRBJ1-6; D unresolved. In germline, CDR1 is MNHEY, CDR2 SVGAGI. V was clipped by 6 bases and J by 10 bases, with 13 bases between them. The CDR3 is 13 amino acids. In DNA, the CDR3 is TGTGCCAGCAGCCCCCAAACTGGCTCACCCCTCCACTTT. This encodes CASSPQTGSPLHF.

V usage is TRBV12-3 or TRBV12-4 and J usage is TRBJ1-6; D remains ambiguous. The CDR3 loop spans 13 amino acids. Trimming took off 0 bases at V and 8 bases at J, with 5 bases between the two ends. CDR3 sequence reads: CASSLAGDSPLHF. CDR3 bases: TGTGCCAGCAGTTTAGCTGGGGATTCACCCCTCCACTTT.

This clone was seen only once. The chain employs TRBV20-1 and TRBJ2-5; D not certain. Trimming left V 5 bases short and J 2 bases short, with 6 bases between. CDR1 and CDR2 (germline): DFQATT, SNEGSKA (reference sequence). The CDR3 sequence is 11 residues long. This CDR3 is CSAPRQETQYF. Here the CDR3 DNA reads TGCAGTGCTCCCCGGCAAGAGACCCAGTACTTC.

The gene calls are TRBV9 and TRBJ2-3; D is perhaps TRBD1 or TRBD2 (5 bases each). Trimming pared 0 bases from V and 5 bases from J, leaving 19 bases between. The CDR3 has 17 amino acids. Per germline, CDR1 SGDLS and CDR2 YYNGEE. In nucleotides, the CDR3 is TGTGCCAGCAGCGTAGGACGCTCGGGGCGCGGCGGAGATACGCAGTATTTT. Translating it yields CASSVGRSGRGGDTQYF.

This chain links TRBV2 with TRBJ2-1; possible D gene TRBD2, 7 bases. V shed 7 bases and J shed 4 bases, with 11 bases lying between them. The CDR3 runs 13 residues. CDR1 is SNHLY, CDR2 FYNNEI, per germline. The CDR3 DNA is TGTGCCAGCAATGGGGGGGCTTACAATGAGCAGTTCTTC. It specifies CASNGGAYNEQFF.

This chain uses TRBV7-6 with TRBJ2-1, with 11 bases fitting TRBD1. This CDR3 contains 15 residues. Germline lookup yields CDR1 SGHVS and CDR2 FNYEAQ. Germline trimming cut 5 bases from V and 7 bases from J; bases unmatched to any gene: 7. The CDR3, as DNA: TGTGCCAGCAGCCCGTGGACAGGGGGCGGAAATGAGCAGTTCTTC. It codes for CASSPWTGGGNEQFF.

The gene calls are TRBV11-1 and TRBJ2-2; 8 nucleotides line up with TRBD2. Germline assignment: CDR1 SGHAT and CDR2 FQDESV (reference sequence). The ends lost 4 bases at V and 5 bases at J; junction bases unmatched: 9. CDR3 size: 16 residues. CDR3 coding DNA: TGTGCCAGCAGCTCCCCCGGGGGGGCCGAGACCGGGGAGCTGTTTTTT. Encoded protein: CASSSPGGAETGELFF.

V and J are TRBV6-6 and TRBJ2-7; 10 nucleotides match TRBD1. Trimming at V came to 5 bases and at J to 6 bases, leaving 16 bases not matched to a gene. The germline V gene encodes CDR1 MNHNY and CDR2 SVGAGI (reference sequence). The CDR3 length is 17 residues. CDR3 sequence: CASSPSSGTGERGEQYF. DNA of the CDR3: TGTGCCAGCAGTCCCTCCTCGGGGACAGGGGAAAGGGGCGAGCAGTACTTC.